What follows are 28 T cell receptor beta chains derived from one specimen sequenced in a study of T cells after yellow fever vaccination. MiXCR was run by TCRdb on the 5' RACE reads, yielding one entry per CDR3 protein. Among approximately 300,000 distinct CDR3 sequences listed, 6.5% to 8.5% were seen once. Sequenced here: PBMCs, sampled around 45 days after the first yellow fever vaccination. These receptors all come from a man aged 18 to 29 who received the YFV17D yellow fever vaccine.

A few counts support this clonotype. The gene calls are TRBV18 and TRBJ2-3; TRBD2 might be the D (7 bases). Germline-derived CDR1 and CDR2 are KGHSH and LQKENI. CDR3 size: 14 residues. V lost 10 bases and J lost 4, with 18 bases in between. The CDR3 region has the DNA TGTGCCACAAACAGGGCTAGCGGCGCAGATACGCAGTATTTT. Translated: CATNRASGADTQYF.

In this sample, this clonotype turned up many times. An end of the junction differs from the germline gene, which may be a read error. V is TRBV9 and J is TRBJ2-1, with 13 positions matching TRBD2. CDR1 and CDR2 from the germline V gene are SGDLS and YYNGEE. The CDR3 has 15 residues. This CDR3 is CASSVGLAGYNEQFF. The CDR3 nucleotides read TGCGCCAGCAGCGTGGGACTAGCGGGGTACAATGAGCAGTTCTTC. Full variable domain (remainder filled in from reference TRBV9 and TRBJ2-1): DSGVTQTPKHLITATGQRVTLRCSPRSGDLSVYWYQQSLDQGLQFLIQYYNGEERAKGNILERFSAQQFPDLHSELNLSSLELGDSALYFCASSVGLAGYNEQFFGPGTRLTVL.

This clonotype was observed a few times. The chain uses TRBV6-2 or TRBV6-3 and TRBJ2-2; D is uncertain. Germline V gene data show CDR1 as MNHEY and CDR2 as SVGEGT. The ends were cut back, 5 bases at V and 1 base at J, with 8 bases in the middle. The CDR3 extends over 14 amino acids. The CDR3 reads CASSRQVNTGELFF. The CDR3 bases are TGTGCCAGCAGTCGGCAGGTGAACACCGGGGAGCTGTTTTTT.

This clonotype was picked up many times. This chain links TRBV12-3 or TRBV12-4 with TRBJ2-5; weak D call: TRBD2 (5 bases). Trimming shortened V by 1 base and J by 2 bases, and 11 bases separated the two germline ends. The CDR3 extends over 15 amino acids. As DNA, the CDR3 is TGTGCCAGCAGTTTAGGTCAGCGGACTCAAGAGACCCAGTACTTC. Its translation is CASSLGQRTQETQYF.

V usage is TRBV19 and J usage is TRBJ1-3; D not certain. CDR1 and CDR2 from the germline V gene are LNHDA and SQIVND (reference sequence). V lost 8 bases, J lost 8 bases, and 10 bases lay in between. The CDR3 covers 11 residues. The DNA of the CDR3 is TGTGCCAGTGGAAAGGGCTACACCATATATTTT. It specifies CASGKGYTIYF.

In this sample, this clonotype turned up a few times. The rearrangement joins TRBV14 to TRBJ2-7; a weak D match, TRBD2 (5 bases). The CDR3 length is 13 residues. The germline CDR1 and CDR2 sequences are SGHDN and FVKESK. V lost 5 bases and J lost 9, with 17 bases in between. The CDR3 is CASSINPGSGQYF. The CDR3 nucleotides are TGTGCCAGCAGCATAAACCCGGGGAGCGGGCAGTACTTC.

This clonotype was observed many times. V gene TRBV10-3 combines with J gene TRBJ2-3; a possible D gene is TRBD2 (7 bases). Trimming stripped 9 bases from V and 0 bases from J, with 13 bases between. The germline CDR1 and CDR2 sequences are ENHRY and SYGVKD. The CDR3 is made up of 14 amino acids. In DNA form, the CDR3 reads TGTGCCATTCACGGGGGGCCTAGCACAGATACGCAGTATTTT. The encoded protein is CAIHGGPSTDTQYF.

This clonotype was picked up many times. V gene TRBV5-6 combines with J gene TRBJ1-2; no clear D gene. The CDR3 covers 12 residues. The germline V gene encodes CDR1 SGHDT and CDR2 YYEEEE. V lost 0 bases, J lost 7 bases, and 7 bases lay in between. The CDR3 DNA is TGTGCCAGCAGCTTGGATATACGTGGCTACACCTTC. Translation: CASSLDIRGYTF. Full variable domain (remainder filled in from reference TRBV5-6 and TRBJ1-2): DAGVTQSPTHLIKTRGQQVTLRCSPKSGHDTVSWYQQALGQGPQFIFQYYEEEERQRGNFPDRFSGHQFPNYSSELNVNALLLGDSALYLCASSLDIRGYTFGSGTRLTVV.

In this sample, this clonotype turned up once. One junction end disagrees with the germline gene, perhaps due to a read error. The chain couples TRBV4-2 to TRBJ2-2; no reliable D call. The CDR3 runs to 16 residues. CDR1 and CDR2 (germline): LGHNA, YNFKEQ. DNA for the CDR3: TGTGCCATCAGCCCGGGTCCCCTCTGCTACACCGGGGAGCTGTTTTTT. Amino acids: CAISPGPLCYTGELFF.

The chain has TRBV6-5 and TRBJ2-2, with D perhaps assigned TRBD1 or TRBD2 (5 bases each). Germline CDR1 MNHEY, CDR2 SVGAGI. There are 16 residues in the CDR3. Trimming pared 0 bases from V and 1 base from J, leaving 9 bases between. CDR3 nucleotides: TGTGCCAGCAGTTACTCCGGGACGAGGAACACCGGGGAGCTGTTTTTT. It specifies CASSYSGTRNTGELFF.

This clonotype was picked up many times. The J gene is TRBJ2-5, the V gene TRBV7-2, with D unclear. The V and J ends lost 4 bases and 2 bases respectively, with 14 bases between them. In germline, CDR1 is SGHTA, CDR2 FQGNSA. CDR3 length: 15 residues. DNA of the CDR3: TGTGCCAGCAGCTACAACACGGACGTACAAGAGACCCAGTACTTC. The encoded protein is CASSYNTDVQETQYF.

This chain joins TRBV30 and TRBJ2-7, with unresolved D. Looked up from germline, CDR1 is GTSNPN and CDR2 is SVGIG (reference sequence). Trimming removed 0 bases at V and 3 bases at J, with 6 bases between. This CDR3 region has 12 residues. CDR3 DNA: TGTGCCTGGAGTGTACTCATCTACGAGCAGTACTTC. This gives the protein CAWSVLIYEQYF.

Only a few counts were recorded for this clonotype. V usage is TRBV4-2 and J usage is TRBJ2-6; the D is unclear. The V and J ends lost 0 bases and 2 bases respectively, with 8 bases between them. The CDR3 extends over 16 amino acids. In germline, CDR1 is LGHNA, CDR2 YNFKEQ. CDR3 region: CASSQEQTAGANVLTF. As DNA, the CDR3 is TGTGCCAGCAGCCAAGAACAGACGGCTGGGGCCAACGTCCTGACTTTC.

This chain uses TRBV29-1 with TRBJ2-5; 11 bases align to TRBD2. The CDR3 contains 13 residues. Germline CDR1 and CDR2: SQVTM and ANQGSEA. Trimming took 7 bases from V and 5 from J; bases not matched to a gene: 6. CDR3 nucleotide sequence: TGCAGCGCCCATAGCGGGGGGGGTGAGACCCAGTACTTC. Protein product: CSAHSGGGETQYF.

This clonotype appeared a few times. V usage is TRBV5-1 and J usage is TRBJ1-1; D gene unclear. With 0 bases removed from V and 3 bases from J, the gap between germline ends came to 27 bases. CDR1 SGHRS and CDR2 YFSETQ come from the germline V gene. The CDR3 has 20 amino acids. CDR3 sequence reads: CASSLEAVRGSSPRDTEAFF. CDR3 nucleotides: TGCGCCAGCAGCTTGGAAGCGGTGCGGGGATCCTCACCGAGGGACACTGAAGCTTTCTTT.

The table lists this clonotype with a few counts. The V and J genes are TRBV5-1 and TRBJ2-7; D may be TRBD1 (7 bases). Germline assignment: CDR1 SGHRS and CDR2 YFSETQ. Trimming took 0 bases from V and 2 from J, leaving 21 bases between them. The CDR3 runs to 18 residues. The DNA for the CDR3 is TGCGCCAGCAGCTTGGAAGCAGGGGGACTCTATACGACCTACGAGCAGTACTTC. It translates to CASSLEAGGLYTTYEQYF.

Ten or more counts support this clonotype. The limits of the CDR3 on the DNA are not certain, so only TCRdb's listed CDR3 is given. The chain employs TRBV21-1 and TRBJ1-6; whether TRBD1, the table's D call, matches the DNA was not checked. TRBV21-1 is termed a pseudogene. The CDR3 is 14 residues long, ends included. The CDR3 loop reads CASSKVGGGSPLHF.

This clonotype appeared a few times. The chain has TRBV15 and TRBJ2-1; no clear D gene. CDR1 is LNHNV and CDR2 is YYDKDF in the germline V gene (reference sequence). The CDR3 runs 14 residues. V was shortened by 7 bases and J by 8 bases, with 18 bases between the two germline ends. The chain's CDR3 is CATTQRPPAHEQFF. The DNA for the CDR3 is TGTGCCACCACCCAAAGGCCCCCGGCCCATGAGCAGTTCTTC.

The chain has TRBV7-2 and TRBJ2-7; D might be TRBD2 (7 bases). This CDR3 has 16 residues. Trimming removed 0 bases from V and 1 base from J, with 13 bases in between. Germline V gene data show CDR1 as SGHTA and CDR2 as FQGNSA. The CDR3 DNA is TGTGCCAGCAGCTTAGCGGGGGGGCTTGGATCCTACGAGCAGTACGTC. This codes for CASSLAGGLGSYEQYV.

This clonotype was counted between two and nine times. The genes are TRBV24-1 and TRBJ1-5; D is perhaps TRBD1 (6 bases). This CDR3 contains 13 residues. Germline V gene lookup returns CDR1 KGHDR and CDR2 SFDVKD. The germline V and J ends were trimmed by 7 bases and 3 bases, with 9 bases remaining between them. The CDR3 spells CATSGQPNQPQHF. CDR3 bases: TGTGCCACCAGCGGACAGCCCAATCAGCCCCAGCATTTT.

The rearrangement joins TRBV10-3 to TRBJ2-2, with D tentatively TRBD2 (5 bases). The germline V gene encodes CDR1 ENHRY and CDR2 SYGVKD. The CDR3 sequence is 14 residues long. Trimming shortened V by 5 bases and J by 7 bases, and 14 bases separated the two germline ends. In DNA form, the CDR3 reads TGTGCCATCAGTCTAGAAGAGGGAGTCGGGGAGCTGTTTTTT. This codes for CAISLEEGVGELFF.

This clonotype was observed many times. The V gene is TRBV7-2, the J gene TRBJ1-2; 7 positions agree with TRBD1. The germline V gene encodes CDR1 SGHTA and CDR2 FQGNSA. Germline trimming cut 4 bases from V and 6 bases from J; bases unmatched to any gene: 8. This CDR3 spans 14 amino acids. The CDR3 nucleotides are TGTGCCAGCAGCTCTCAAGACAGGGTTCATGGCTACACCTTC. Translation: CASSSQDRVHGYTF.

This clonotype has just a few counts. This rearrangement joins TRBV28 to TRBJ1-5; D unclear. Trimming took off 2 bases at V and 9 bases at J, with 8 bases between the two ends. In germline, CDR1 is MDHEN, CDR2 SYDVKM. The length of the CDR3 is 12 residues. The CDR3 is CASSLKGAPQHF. The DNA of the CDR3 is TGTGCCAGCAGTTTAAAAGGAGCGCCCCAGCATTTT.

This clonotype was recorded many times. The rearrangement joins TRBV6-2 or TRBV6-3 to TRBJ1-1; maybe TRBD1 (5 bases). Trimming shortened V by 1 base and J by 4 bases, and 19 bases separated the two germline ends. In germline, CDR1 is MNHEY, CDR2 SVGEGT. The CDR3 is 17 residues long. In DNA form, the CDR3 reads TGTGCCAGCAGTTACTTCCTAACAGGTAGATACGTCACTGAAGCTTTCTTT. Its translation is CASSYFLTGRYVTEAFF.

This clonotype has a handful of counts. V gene TRBV18 combines with J gene TRBJ2-3, with no clear D. The CDR3 is 13 amino acids. The V gene's germline CDR1 is KGHSH and CDR2 LQKENI. The V gene lost 1 base and the J gene lost 7 bases, with 9 bases spanning the gap. The CDR3 DNA is TGTGCCAGCTCACCACAGGGTCAATATACGCAGTATTTT. It yields the protein CASSPQGQYTQYF.

This clonotype was observed a few times. The V and J genes are TRBV10-3 and TRBJ2-1; 11 positions match TRBD2. CDR3 length equals 16 residues. Germline CDR1 is ENHRY and CDR2 is SYGVKD. Trimming took 6 bases from V and 2 from J; bases not matched to a gene: 6. The CDR3 DNA follows: TGTGCCATCAGGTTAACGACTAGCGGGGCCTACAATGAGCAGTTCTTC. Its translation: CAIRLTTSGAYNEQFF.

Only a few counts were recorded for this clonotype. The chain combines TRBV28 with TRBJ2-1, with 9 bases lining up with TRBD1. Trimming at V came to 7 bases and at J to 5 bases, leaving 9 bases not matched to a gene. This CDR3 spans 15 amino acids. Per the germline V gene, CDR1 is MDHEN and CDR2 is SYDVKM. In DNA, the CDR3 is TGTGCCAGCACCGTCCCGGGACAGGGTGACAATGAGCAGTTCTTC. It yields the protein CASTVPGQGDNEQFF.

This clonotype was picked up a small number of times. V usage is TRBV7-2 and J usage is TRBJ2-5; 8 nucleotides agree with TRBD2. Germline V gene data show CDR1 as SGHTA and CDR2 as FQGNSA. The CDR3 totals 17 residues. After removal of 2 bases from V and 5 bases from J, the junction contained 13 bases not matched to a gene. The DNA for the CDR3 is TGTGCCAGCAGCTTAAGGCGGGGGGCCGCGGCTCGCGAGACCCAGTACTTC. Translation gives CASSLRRGAAARETQYF.